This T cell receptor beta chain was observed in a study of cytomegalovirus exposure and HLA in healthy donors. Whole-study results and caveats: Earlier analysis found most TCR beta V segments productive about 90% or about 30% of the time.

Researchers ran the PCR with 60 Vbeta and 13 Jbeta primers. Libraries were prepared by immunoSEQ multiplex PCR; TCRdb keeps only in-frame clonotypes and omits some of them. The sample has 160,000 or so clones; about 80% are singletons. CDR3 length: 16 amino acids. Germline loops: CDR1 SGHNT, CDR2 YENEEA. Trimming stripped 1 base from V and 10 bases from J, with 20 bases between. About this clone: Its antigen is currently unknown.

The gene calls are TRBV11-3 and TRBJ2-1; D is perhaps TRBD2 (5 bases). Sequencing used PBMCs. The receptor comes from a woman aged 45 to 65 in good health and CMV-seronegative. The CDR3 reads CASSLGLPAEGGEQFF. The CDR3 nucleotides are TGTGCCAGCAGCTTAGGGTTGCCAGCGGAAGGTGGGGAGCAGTTCTTC.